This TCR beta chain originates from a study of technical replicates of blood from a handful of donors. Here immunoSEQ multiplex PCR was the method, and the copy in TCRdb shows in-frame clones only, minus some. The data contain about 80,000 clones, about 98% of them seen just once; the ten biggest clones take up approximately 0.14%. V was shortened by 9 bases and J by 7 bases, with 13 bases between the two germline ends. CDR1 is MNHNS, CDR2 SASEGT, per germline. The CDR3 is made up of 12 amino acids. Sequencing was done on a sample of T cells isolated from PBMCs. The receptor was derived from a human donor in good health. J is TRBJ1-5 and V is TRBV6-1, with D perhaps matching TRBD1 (6 bases). CDR3 sequence: CASSSGVQPQHF. DNA for the CDR3: TGTGCCAGTTCCTCAGGGGTCCAGCCCCAGCATTTT.